The following is a T cell receptor (beta chain) sequence with its context. The CDR3 spans 15 residues. V was pared by 0 bases and J by 3 bases, with 11 bases between. CDR1 LGHDT and CDR2 YNNKEL come from the germline V gene (reference sequence). The sample originates from a study of blood T cell repertoires in COVID-19. Study-level information: The analysed material was cDNA or gDNA that came from T cells, B-cell-depleted T cells, or PBMCs.

As handled by the study authors: Counts of nucleated cells, estimated from reference gene primer amplification, were obtained. Data came from immunoSEQ multiplex PCR; TCRdb stores just in-frame clones and leaves some out. V and J calls and clone size are given by that table; D and trimming were obtained from the DNA. The profile shows 150,000 or so clones, about 85% of them singletons. This chain uses TRBV3-1 (or the pseudogene TRBV3-2) with TRBJ1-2, with D unclear. The sequencing sample was made of peripheral blood. The TCR was taken from a woman aged 45-59 years with COVID-19, enrolled during active disease. The CDR3 nucleotides are TGTGCCAGCAGCCAAGACTCGGCAGGTTACTATGGCTACACCTTC. This translates into CASSQDSAGYYGYTF.